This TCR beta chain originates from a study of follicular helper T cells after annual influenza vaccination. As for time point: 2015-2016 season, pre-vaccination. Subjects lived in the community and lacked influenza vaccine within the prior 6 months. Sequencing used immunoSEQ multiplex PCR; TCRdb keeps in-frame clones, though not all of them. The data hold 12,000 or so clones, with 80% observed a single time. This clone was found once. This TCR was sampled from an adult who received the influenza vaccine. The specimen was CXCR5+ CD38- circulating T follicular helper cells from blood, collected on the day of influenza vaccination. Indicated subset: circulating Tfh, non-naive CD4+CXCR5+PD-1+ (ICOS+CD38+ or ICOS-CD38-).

CDR3 residues: CASSVRAGHTDTQYF. The CDR3 DNA sequence: TGTGCCAGCAGCGTACGAGCGGGGCACACAGATACGCAGTATTTT. V gene TRBV9 combines with J gene TRBJ2-3; TRBD2 agrees at 7 bases. Germline trimming cut 1 base from V and 2 bases from J; bases unmatched to any gene: 4. From germline, CDR1 is SGDLS and CDR2 YYNGEE. The CDR3 runs to 15 residues.